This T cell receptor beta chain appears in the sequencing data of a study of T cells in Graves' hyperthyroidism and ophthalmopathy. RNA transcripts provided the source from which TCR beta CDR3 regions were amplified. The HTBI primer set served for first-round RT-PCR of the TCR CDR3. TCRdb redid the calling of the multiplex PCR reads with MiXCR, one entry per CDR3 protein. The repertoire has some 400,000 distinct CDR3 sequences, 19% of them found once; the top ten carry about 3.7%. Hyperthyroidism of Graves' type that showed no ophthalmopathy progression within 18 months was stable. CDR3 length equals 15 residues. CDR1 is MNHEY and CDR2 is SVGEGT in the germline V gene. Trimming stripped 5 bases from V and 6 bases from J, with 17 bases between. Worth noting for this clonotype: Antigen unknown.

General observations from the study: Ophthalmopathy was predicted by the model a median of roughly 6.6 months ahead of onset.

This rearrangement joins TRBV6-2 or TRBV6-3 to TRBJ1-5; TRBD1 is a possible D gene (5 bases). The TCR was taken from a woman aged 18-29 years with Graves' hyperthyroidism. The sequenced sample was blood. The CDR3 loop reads CASSPPGGVGQPQHF. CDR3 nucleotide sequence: TGTGCCAGCAGTCCCCCGGGGGGGGTGGGTCAGCCCCAGCATTTT.